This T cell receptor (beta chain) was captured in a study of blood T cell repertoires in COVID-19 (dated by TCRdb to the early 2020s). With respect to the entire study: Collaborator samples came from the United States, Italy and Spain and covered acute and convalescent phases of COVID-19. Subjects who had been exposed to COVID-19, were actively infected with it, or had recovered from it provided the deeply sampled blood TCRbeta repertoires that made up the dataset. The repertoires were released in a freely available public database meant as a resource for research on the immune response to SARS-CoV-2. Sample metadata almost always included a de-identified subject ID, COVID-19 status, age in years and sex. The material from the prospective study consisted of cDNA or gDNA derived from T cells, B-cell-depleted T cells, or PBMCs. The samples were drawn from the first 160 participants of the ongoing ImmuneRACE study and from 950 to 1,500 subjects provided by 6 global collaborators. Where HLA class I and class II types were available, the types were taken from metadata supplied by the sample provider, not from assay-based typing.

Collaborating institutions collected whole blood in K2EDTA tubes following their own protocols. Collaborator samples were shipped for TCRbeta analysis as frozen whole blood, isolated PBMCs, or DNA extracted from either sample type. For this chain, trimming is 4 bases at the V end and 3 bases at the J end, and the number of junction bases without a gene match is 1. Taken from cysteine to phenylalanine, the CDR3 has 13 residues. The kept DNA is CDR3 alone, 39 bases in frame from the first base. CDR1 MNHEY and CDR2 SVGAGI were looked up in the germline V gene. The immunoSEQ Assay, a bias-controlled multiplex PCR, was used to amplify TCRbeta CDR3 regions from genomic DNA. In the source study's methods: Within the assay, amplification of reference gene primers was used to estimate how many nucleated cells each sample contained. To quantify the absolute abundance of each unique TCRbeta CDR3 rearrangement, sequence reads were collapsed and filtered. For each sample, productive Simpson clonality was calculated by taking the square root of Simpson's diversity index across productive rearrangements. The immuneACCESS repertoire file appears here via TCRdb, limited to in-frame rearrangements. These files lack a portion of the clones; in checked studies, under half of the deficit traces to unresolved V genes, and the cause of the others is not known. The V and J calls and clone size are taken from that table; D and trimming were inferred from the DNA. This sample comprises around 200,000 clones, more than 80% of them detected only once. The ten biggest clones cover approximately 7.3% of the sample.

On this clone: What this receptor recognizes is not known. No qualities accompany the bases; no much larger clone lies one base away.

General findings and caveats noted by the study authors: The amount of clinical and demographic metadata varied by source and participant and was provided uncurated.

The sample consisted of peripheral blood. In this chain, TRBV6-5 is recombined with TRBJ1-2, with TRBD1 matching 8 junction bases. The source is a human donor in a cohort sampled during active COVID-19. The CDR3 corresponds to CASSSTGDYGYTF. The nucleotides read TGTGCCAGCAGTTCGACAGGGGACTATGGCTACACCTTC.